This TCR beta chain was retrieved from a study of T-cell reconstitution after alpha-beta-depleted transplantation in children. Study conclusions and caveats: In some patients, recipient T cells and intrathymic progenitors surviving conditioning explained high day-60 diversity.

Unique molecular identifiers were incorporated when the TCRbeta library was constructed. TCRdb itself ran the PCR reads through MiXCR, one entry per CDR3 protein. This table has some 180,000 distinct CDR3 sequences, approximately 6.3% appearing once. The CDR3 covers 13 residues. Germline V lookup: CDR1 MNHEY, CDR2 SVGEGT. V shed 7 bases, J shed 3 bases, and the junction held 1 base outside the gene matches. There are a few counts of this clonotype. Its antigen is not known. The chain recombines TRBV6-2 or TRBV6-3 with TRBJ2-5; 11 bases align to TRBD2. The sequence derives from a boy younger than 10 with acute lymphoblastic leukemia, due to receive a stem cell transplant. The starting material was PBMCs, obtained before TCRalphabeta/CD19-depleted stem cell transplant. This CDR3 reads CASTGLAEETQYF. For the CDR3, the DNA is TGTGCCAGCACGGGACTAGCGGAAGAGACCCAGTACTTC.